Listed below are T cell receptor beta chains from one sample, sequenced in a study of identical twins. A single record per CDR3 protein comes from TCRdb applying MiXCR to the 5' RACE reads. The table shows some 900,000 distinct CDR3 sequences, with 12% occurring only once. The same specimen was also included in a second study, on yellow fever vaccine responses in identical twins.

What was sequenced was PBMCs. All receptors derive from a woman aged 18-30 years in good health. Each CDR3 is given with its conserved first and last residue. Each record gives: D gene, clone size, J gene, V gene, CDR3 DNA, CDR3 protein. A D gene is named only where the DNA matches it firmly. Rows give clone size only sometimes, using once, few, many, or a class for an expanded clone.

TRBD1,-,TRBJ1-6,TRBV5-1,TGCGCCAGCAGCACTGGACAGGCAGACGAATATAATTCACCCCTCCACTTT,CASSTGQADEYNSPLHF
TRBD1,-,TRBJ2-7,TRBV9,TGTGCCAGCAGCCCACGGACAGGGGATGTTTACGAGCAGTACTTC,CASSPRTGDVYEQYF
TRBD1,-,TRBJ1-1,TRBV19,TGTGCCAGTAGTACCTTACAGGGGGCTGGTACTGAAGCTTTCTTT,CASSTLQGAGTEAFF
TRBD1,few,TRBJ2-7,TRBV5-1,TGCGCCAGCAGCTTGGGAGGACAGGGGGGAACCTACGAGCAGTACTTC,CASSLGGQGGTYEQYF
-,-,TRBJ2-6,TRBV18,TGTGCCAGCTCACCAAAGTCTGGGGTCTCTGGGGCCAACGTCCTGACTTTC,CASSPKSGVSGANVLTF
TRBD1,-,TRBJ2-3,TRBV10-1,TGCGCCAGCAGTGAGTCGAAGACAGGGTTATTACGGGATACGCAGTATTTT,CASSESKTGLLRDTQYF
-,-,TRBJ1-2,TRBV20-1,TGCAGTGCTAACACGGGACTCTATGGCTACACCTTC,CSANTGLYGYTF
TRBD1,-,TRBJ2-3,TRBV20-1,TGCAGTGCCAGAGGGGACAGGGGGCTGACAGATACGCAGTATTTT,CSARGDRGLTDTQYF
TRBD1,-,TRBJ2-5,TRBV14,TGTGCCAGCAGCCAAGCCGTCGGGGACAGTCAAGAGACCCAGTACTTC,CASSQAVGDSQETQYF
-,many,TRBJ1-5,TRBV10-3,TGTGCCACCAATACAGGGAACGGCAATCAGCCCCAGCATTTT,CATNTGNGNQPQHF
-,many,TRBJ2-7,TRBV20-1,TGCAGTGCTACAGAGGGTGAGCGGCAAGAGCAGTACTTC,CSATEGERQEQYF
-,many,TRBJ1-2,TRBV3-1,TGTGCCAGCAGCCAGAGTCTTTCTCTGTACTTC,CASSQSLSLYF
TRBD1,-,TRBJ1-1,TRBV6-1,TGTGCCAGCGGAACGACAGGGCGGTGGTTAGTTGGCACTGAAGCTTTCTTT,CASGTTGRWLVGTEAFF
TRBD1,many,TRBJ2-7,TRBV18,TGTGCCAGCAGCCCCGGGACAGGGGGCTACGAGCAGTACTTC,CASSPGTGGYEQYF
TRBD2,many,TRBJ2-3,TRBV5-1,TGCGCCAGCAGCCCCCCGGGACTAGCGGGAGGTACAGATACGCAGTATTTT,CASSPPGLAGGTDTQYF
-,few,TRBJ2-7,TRBV7-2,TGTGCCAGCAGCAAATCGTTCGAGCAGTACTTC,CASSKSFEQYF
TRBD2,-,TRBJ2-5,TRBV5-6,TGTGCCAGCAGCTTTTGGCTAGCGGGGCGAGAGACCCAGTACTTC,CASSFWLAGRETQYF
-,-,TRBJ1-4,TRBV20-1,TGCAGTGCCAGGTTGGAGCCAGAAAAACTGTTTTTT,CSARLEPEKLFF
TRBD2,-,TRBJ2-1,TRBV3-1,TGTGCCAGCAGCCAAGCCCTAGCGGGAGTAGGGAATGAGCAGTTCTTC,CASSQALAGVGNEQFF
-,-,TRBJ2-1,TRBV2,TGTGCCAGCAGTGAGGCTAGTCCCGGGCTGAATGAGCAGTTCTTC,CASSEASPGLNEQFF
-,-,TRBJ2-2,TRBV7-6,TGTGCCAGCAGCCGGCCGGGTAGGGGAGTAGGGAACACCGGGGAGCTGTTTTTT,CASSRPGRGVGNTGELFF
-,many,TRBJ2-7,TRBV7-8,TGTGCCAGCAGCCCCGGGGTTACCTACGAGCAGTACTTC,CASSPGVTYEQYF
-,-,TRBJ1-2,TRBV11-2,TGTGCCAGCAGCCGGGGGCAGGACTATGGCTACACCTTC,CASSRGQDYGYTF
-,many,TRBJ1-2,TRBV12-3/TRBV12-4,TGTGCCAGCAGTCGGGGACCGTCTTTAAGTGGCTACACCTTC,CASSRGPSLSGYTF
-,many,TRBJ1-1,TRBV7-9,TGTGCCAGCAGCCCCGGAGGGAGAAGGACTGAAGCTTTCTTT,CASSPGGRRTEAFF
TRBD1,few,TRBJ1-2,TRBV9,TGTGCCAGCAGCGCCGGGACAGGGGGCTCGGTCTATGGCTACACCTTC,CASSAGTGGSVYGYTF
-,-,TRBJ2-1,TRBV19,TGTGCCAGTAACCCACAGGGCGGAAGGGTCTTC,CASNPQGGRVF
-,few,TRBJ2-3,TRBV12-3/TRBV12-4,TGTGCCAGCAGTCCAGGAGGCCCACCCTCCACAGATACGCAGTATTTT,CASSPGGPPSTDTQYF
-,few,TRBJ1-5,TRBV6-5,TGTGCCAGCAGTTCCGCGGGCCCGGGCAATCAGCCCCAGCATTTT,CASSSAGPGNQPQHF
-,-,TRBJ2-1,TRBV28,TGTGCCAGCACACAGCCGGCCCCTTACAATGAGCAGTTCTTC,CASTQPAPYNEQFF
-,few,TRBJ1-2,TRBV11-1,TGTGCCAGCAGCTCATCCGTATATGCCCCTCTGGGGAACTATGGCTACACCTTC,CASSSSVYAPLGNYGYTF
TRBD2,-,TRBJ2-1,TRBV14,TGTGCCAGCAGCCAAGAACTAGCGGGAGGGCCTTACAATGAGCAGTTCTTC,CASSQELAGGPYNEQFF
-,few,TRBJ1-3,TRBV21-1,TGTGCCAGCAGCAAAGGACGAGACAGGTTATTTGGAAACACCATATATTTT,CASSKGRDRLFGNTIYF
TRBD2,few,TRBJ2-5,TRBV6-5,TGTGCCAGCAGTTACTCGACGGGGGGGCAGGGGGAGACCCAGTACTTC,CASSYSTGGQGETQYF
-,few,TRBJ2-3,TRBV28,TGTGCCAGCAGAACCCATGCAGATACGCAGTATTTT,CASRTHADTQYF
TRBD1,-,TRBJ1-2,TRBV5-1,TGCGCCAGCAGCGACGAGGGGACAGGCGTTGGCTACACCTTC,CASSDEGTGVGYTF
TRBD2,many,TRBJ2-2,TRBV7-2,TGTGCCAGCAGTCGGACTAGCGGAGTGAACACCGGGGAGCTGTTTTTT,CASSRTSGVNTGELFF
-,few,TRBJ2-6,TRBV12-3/TRBV12-4,TGTGCCAGCAGTTATTTGGGGGGCGCGTATCCCGGGGCCAACGTCCTGACTTTC,CASSYLGGAYPGANVLTF
-,few,TRBJ2-1,TRBV4-1,TGCGCCAGCAGCCAAGAGTGGGAGCGCTACAATGAGCAGTTCTTC,CASSQEWERYNEQFF
TRBD1,few,TRBJ1-6,TRBV4-1,TGCGCCAGCAGCCAAGATGGAGCAGGGGGCATTAATTCACCCCTCCACTTT,CASSQDGAGGINSPLHF
TRBD1,many,TRBJ1-6,TRBV12-3/TRBV12-4,TGTGCCAGCAGTCCAAGGACAGGGGATAATTCACCCCTCCACTTT,CASSPRTGDNSPLHF
TRBD2,-,TRBJ2-1,TRBV12-3/TRBV12-4,TGTGCCAGCAGTTCCAGCGGGGGGGAGGTCTACAATGAGCAGTTCTTC,CASSSSGGEVYNEQFF
TRBD1,many,TRBJ2-3,TRBV6-4,TGTGCCAGCAGTGAATACAGGGGATCAGATACGCAGTATTTT,CASSEYRGSDTQYF
TRBD2,few,TRBJ2-7,TRBV15,TGTGCCACCAGCAGAGATCCGGCTAGCGGGGGGTACTTC,CATSRDPASGGYF
-,-,TRBJ2-3,TRBV7-6,TGTGCCAGCACCGAACGAGGAGGGGGTAGCACAGATACGCAGTATTTT,CASTERGGGSTDTQYF
-,-,TRBJ2-5,TRBV12-3/TRBV12-4,TGTGCCAGCAGTTTAGCGATACAGGGGACCCAGTACTTC,CASSLAIQGTQYF
-,few,TRBJ1-4,TRBV27,TGTGCCAGCAGTTTATTATGGGGGGATGAAAAACTGTTTTTT,CASSLLWGDEKLFF
TRBD2,many,TRBJ2-1,TRBV6-5,TGTGCCAGCTGGGCTAGCGGATTCTACAATGAGCAGTTCTTC,CASWASGFYNEQFF
-,-,TRBJ2-3,TRBV18,TGTGCCAGCTCACCCGGGGGCAACACGCAGTATTTT,CASSPGGNTQYF
-,few,TRBJ1-2,TRBV5-6,TGTGCCAGCAGCTTGGAGGGACAACTACTTTCCTATGGCTACACCTTC,CASSLEGQLLSYGYTF
TRBD1,many,TRBJ1-1,TRBV5-1,TGCGCCAGCAGCTTGGAGTTGAGCCCCAGGGGGACTGAAGCTTTCTTT,CASSLELSPRGTEAFF
-,-,TRBJ1-3,TRBV28,TGTGCCAGCAGTTTAGGGGTTTTCTCCATGTATTTT,CASSLGVFSMYF
-,-,TRBJ2-2,TRBV6-5,TGTGCCAGCAGTTACTGGACAAAGGACTTTAACACCGGGGAGCTGTTTTTT,CASSYWTKDFNTGELFF
-,few,TRBJ1-2,TRBV20-1,TGCAGTGCTAGAGGAACAGGTACCAACTATGGCTACACCTTC,CSARGTGTNYGYTF